These 20 T cell receptor beta chains originate from one sample sequenced in a study of cytomegalovirus exposure and HLA in healthy donors. Method: immunoSEQ multiplex PCR; TCRdb's copy keeps in-frame clones and lacks some. The sample carries under 200,000 clones, 91% recorded once. Sequencing used PBMCs. These receptors all come from a young woman in good health and CMV-seropositive.

This rearrangement joins TRBV6-1 to TRBJ2-7; TRBD1 agrees at 7 bases. The V gene end was trimmed by 4 bases and the J gene end by 6 bases; junction bases not matched to a gene: 6. The germline V gene encodes CDR1 MNHNS and CDR2 SASEGT. This CDR3 spans 13 amino acids. DNA for the CDR3: TGTGCCAGCAGTGGACAGGGTAGGGGCGAGCAGTACTTC. This translates into CASSGQGRGEQYF.

This rearrangement joins TRBV6-5 to TRBJ1-1; D call uncertain. CDR3 length: 14 amino acids. CDR1 is MNHEY, CDR2 SVGAGI, per germline. V was trimmed by 2 bases and J by 1 base, leaving 8 bases between them. CDR3 region: CASSYNRKNTEAFF. The CDR3 region has the DNA TGTGCCAGCAGTTACAACAGAAAGAACACTGAAGCTTTCTTT.

The chain carries TRBV10-3 and TRBJ2-7; 10 bases are shared with TRBD1. Unmatched junction bases numbered 9, after V lost 5 bases and J lost 2 bases. There are 16 residues in the CDR3. The V gene's germline CDR1 is ENHRY and CDR2 SYGVKD. The CDR3 coding sequence is TGTGCCATCAGTTTGACAGGGGGCGAAAAACCCTACGAGCAGTACTTC. Its protein is CAISLTGGEKPYEQYF.

A single count supports this clone. The gene calls are TRBV28 and TRBJ1-5; D is unclear. Trimming took off 3 bases at V and 4 bases at J, with 7 bases between the two ends. The CDR3 spans 13 residues. CDR1 is MDHEN and CDR2 is SYDVKM in the germline V gene. The CDR3 DNA reads TGTGCCAGCAGTTTGGCCAGGAATCAGCCCCAGCATTTT. The encoded protein is CASSLARNQPQHF. The full variable domain, with the rest looked up from reference TRBV28 and TRBJ1-5, is DVKVTQSSRYLVKRTGEKVFLECVQDMDHENMFWYRQDPGLGLRLIYFSYDVKMKEKGDIPEGYSVSREKKERFSLILESASTNQTSMYLCASSLARNQPQHFGDGTRLSIL.

This clone appeared once. The rearrangement links TRBV19 to TRBJ1-6; 7 bases are shared with TRBD1. With V trimmed by 6 bases and J by 9 bases, 11 bases remained unmatched. In germline, CDR1 is LNHDA, CDR2 SQIVND (reference sequence). This CDR3 has 15 amino acids. The CDR3 reads CASSLTGVSVSPLHF. In DNA, the CDR3 is TGTGCCAGTAGCCTAACAGGGGTCAGTGTTTCACCCCTCCACTTT.

The count of this clone is one. The chain combines TRBV4-1 with TRBJ1-2; 10 positions match TRBD1. With V trimmed by 7 bases and J by 6 bases, 11 bases remained unmatched. The CDR3 covers 15 residues. CDR1 is MGHRA, CDR2 YSYEKL, per germline. The CDR3 region is CASTSGGQGVHGYTF. In nucleotides, the CDR3 is TGCGCCAGCACCTCCGGTGGACAGGGGGTCCATGGCTACACCTTC.

This chain joins TRBV9 and TRBJ2-2; D uncertain. The CDR3 loop spans 16 amino acids. V gave up 4 bases and J gave up 1 base, with 14 bases separating them. Germline assignment: CDR1 SGDLS and CDR2 YYNGEE. CDR3 sequence reads: CASSPRGDLNTGELFF. CDR3 nucleotide sequence: TGTGCCAGCAGCCCCCGCGGTGACTTGAACACCGGGGAGCTGTTTTTT.

V gene TRBV7-2 combines with J gene TRBJ1-3; D unresolved. CDR3 length equals 13 residues. Trimming took 10 bases from V and 4 from J, leaving 14 bases between them. From germline, CDR1 is SGHTA and CDR2 FQGNSA. The CDR3 here is CATTQTFGNTIYF. CDR3 DNA: TGTGCCACTACGCAGACATTCGGAAACACCATATATTTT.

The chain carries TRBV2 and TRBJ1-5; 7 nucleotides match TRBD1. The V and J ends lost 2 bases and 4 bases, in that order; junction bases with no gene match: 11. This CDR3 contains 17 residues. Germline-derived CDR1 and CDR2 are SNHLY and FYNNEI. The CDR3 DNA reads as TGTGCCAGCAGTGAACCCCTAGACAGGGCAGGTAATCAGCCCCAGCATTTT. This sequence encodes CASSEPLDRAGNQPQHF.

The rearrangement uses TRBV6-1 and TRBJ2-4; no definite D call. Per the germline V gene, CDR1 is MNHNS and CDR2 is SASEGT. Trimming cost V 0 bases and J 1 base, with 10 bases left between them. The CDR3 contains 16 residues. The CDR3 bases are TGTGCCAGCAGTGAAGCCGTGGGCTCGGCCAAAAACATTCAGTACTTC. Translation: CASSEAVGSAKNIQYF.

V usage is TRBV6-4 and J usage is TRBJ2-3; D possibly corresponds to TRBD2 (6 bases). The V end lost 3 bases, the J end lost 0 bases, and 19 bases lay between the germline ends. The length of the CDR3 is 18 residues. Germline loops: CDR1 MRHNA, CDR2 SNTAGT. The CDR3 nucleotides read TGTGCCAGCAGTGAGAGACTAGAACTCCCCACTAGCACAGATACGCAGTATTTT. This encodes CASSERLELPTSTDTQYF.

This sequence joins TRBV5-5 and TRBJ2-5; 7 nucleotides agree with TRBD2. The CDR3 extends over 15 amino acids. The V gene end was trimmed by 4 bases and the J gene end by 5 bases; junction bases not matched to a gene: 11. Germline V CDR1 and CDR2: SGHKS, YYEKEE (reference sequence). CDR3 in amino acids: CASSTPTSVGETQYF. DNA of the CDR3: TGTGCCAGCAGCACGCCAACTAGCGTTGGCGAGACCCAGTACTTC.

The chain combines TRBV18 with TRBJ2-1; TRBD2 might be the D (5 bases). CDR1 and CDR2 (germline): KGHSH, LQKENI. The CDR3 runs 17 residues. Trimming removed 1 base from V and 0 bases from J, with 13 bases in between. DNA of the CDR3: TGTGCCAGCTCACCACTAGAGGCGGGCGGCTCCTACAATGAGCAGTTCTTC. Amino acid sequence: CASSPLEAGGSYNEQFF.

V and J are TRBV4-3 and TRBJ2-1; 7 bases match TRBD1. Germline V gives CDR1 LGHNA, CDR2 YSLEER. The CDR3 totals 15 residues. The V and J ends lost 3 bases and 15 bases, in that order; junction bases with no gene match: 17. CDR3 sequence (DNA): TGCGCCAGCAGCCAGGAGACAGGGAACTTAGGCCCTTCGTTCTTC. Protein product: CASSQETGNLGPSFF.

A single count supports this clone. The genes are TRBV4-1 and TRBJ2-2; 8 bases line up with TRBD1. Germline CDR1 is MGHRA and CDR2 is YSYEKL. The CDR3 spans 17 residues. J lost 4 bases, V lost 1 base, and 8 bases had no gene match. The CDR3 reads CASSQGIQGAVTGELFF. In DNA form, the CDR3 reads TGCGCCAGCAGCCAAGGGATCCAGGGGGCAGTCACCGGGGAGCTGTTTTTT.

The V and J genes are TRBV5-1 and TRBJ2-1; no firm D call. The CDR3 spans 15 residues. The V and J ends lost 0 bases and 6 bases respectively, with 13 bases between them. Per the germline V gene, CDR1 is SGHRS and CDR2 is YFSETQ. The CDR3 spells CASSLALVAPNEQFF. CDR3 DNA: TGCGCCAGCAGCTTGGCTCTTGTAGCCCCCAATGAGCAGTTCTTC.

In this sample, this clone turned up once. J is TRBJ2-1 and V is TRBV7-6; 11 bases match TRBD2. The CDR3 has 16 amino acids. CDR1 SGHVS and CDR2 FNYEAQ come from the germline V gene. V lost 2 bases, J lost 9 bases, and 9 bases stayed unmatched. The CDR3 DNA follows: TGTGCCAGCAGCTTAATGGGGGGTAGCGGGAGGGCTGAGCAGTTCTTC. Translated, it gives CASSLMGGSGRAEQFF.

The chain joins TRBV28 to TRBJ1-1; possibly TRBD1 for D (5 bases). From germline, CDR1 is MDHEN and CDR2 SYDVKM. Between the trimmed V and J ends, which lost 4 bases and 1 base, there was a span of 19 bases. The CDR3 loop spans 17 amino acids. CDR3 DNA: TGTGCCAGCAGTTCCCAGTATTGGGGGAGGGCGAACACTGAAGCTTTCTTT. Its protein is CASSSQYWGRANTEAFF.

This chain joins TRBV7-6 and TRBJ1-1, with TRBD1 as a possible D gene (5 bases). The CDR3 loop spans 13 amino acids. Germline CDR1 SGHVS, CDR2 FNYEAQ. V was pared by 3 bases and J by 6 bases, with 11 bases between. DNA for the CDR3: TGTGCCAGCAGCTTTTTAGGGGCCTCTGAAGCTTTCTTT. Protein: CASSFLGASEAFF.

The chain has TRBV11-3 and TRBJ2-3, with 7 positions matching TRBD2. CDR3 length equals 15 residues. The J segment lost 2 bases and the V segment lost 3 bases, leaving 5 bases of the junction unmatched. The germline V gene encodes CDR1 SGHNT and CDR2 YENEEA. This CDR3 reads CASSFSAGDTDTQYF. The CDR3 DNA reads as TGTGCCAGCAGCTTCTCGGCGGGGGACACAGATACGCAGTATTTT. Using reference TRBV11-3 and TRBJ2-3 for the parts outside the CDR3, the full variable domain is EAGVVQSPRYKIIEKKQPVAFWCNPISGHNTLYWYLQNLGQGPELLIRYENEEAVDDSQLPKDRFSAERLKGVDSTLKIQPAELGDSAVYLCASSFSAGDTDTQYFGPGTRLTVL.